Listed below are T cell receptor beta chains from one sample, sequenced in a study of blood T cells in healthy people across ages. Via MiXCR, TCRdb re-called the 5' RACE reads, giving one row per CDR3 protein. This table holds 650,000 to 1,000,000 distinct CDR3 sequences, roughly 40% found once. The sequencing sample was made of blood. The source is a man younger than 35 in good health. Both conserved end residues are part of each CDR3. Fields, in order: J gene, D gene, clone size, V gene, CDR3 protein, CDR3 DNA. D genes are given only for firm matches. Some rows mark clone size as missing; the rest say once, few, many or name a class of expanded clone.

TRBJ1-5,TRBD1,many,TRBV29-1,CSAAYRGDQPQHF,TGCAGCGCCGCTTACAGGGGAGATCAGCCCCAGCATTTT
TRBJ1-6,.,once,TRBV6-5,CASRPGGGNSPLNF,TGTGCCAGCAGGCCGGGCGGGGGGAATTCACCCCTCAACTTT
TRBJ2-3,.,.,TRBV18,CASSLRTVGTDTQYF,TGTGCCAGCTCACTCCGGACTGTGGGCACAGATACGCAGTATTTT
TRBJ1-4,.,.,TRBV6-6,CASTKGGFVDEKLFF,TGTGCCAGCACCAAAGGCGGGTTTGTTGATGAAAAACTGTTTTTT
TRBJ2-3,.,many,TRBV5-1,CASSLAGKIADTQYF,TGCGCCAGCAGCTTGGCGGGGAAGATAGCAGATACGCAGTATTTT
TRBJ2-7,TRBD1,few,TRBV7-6,CASSLGQGTTYEQYF,TGTGCCAGCAGCCTCGGACAGGGAACAACCTACGAGCAGTACTTC
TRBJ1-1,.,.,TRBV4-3,CASSQREGQEAFF,TGCGCCAGCAGCCAGAGAGAGGGGCAAGAAGCTTTCTTT
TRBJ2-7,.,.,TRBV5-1,CASSLTGSYNEQYF,TGTGCCAGCAGCTTAACCGGCTCCTACAATGAGCAGTACTTC
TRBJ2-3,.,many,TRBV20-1,CSVDRTDTQYF,TGCAGTGTAGACCGCACAGATACGCAGTATTTT
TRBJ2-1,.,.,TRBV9,CASSARSSYNEQFF,TGTGCCAGCAGCGCCCGCTCCTCCTACAATGAGCAGTTCTTC
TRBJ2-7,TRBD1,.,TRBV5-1,CASTRDSSISYEQYF,TGCGCCAGCACTCGGGACAGCAGCATCTCCTACGAGCAGTACTTC
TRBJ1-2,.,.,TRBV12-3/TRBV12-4,CASSPHRGTAYYGYTF,TGTGCCAGCAGTCCCCACCGGGGAACGGCCTACTATGGCTACACCTTC
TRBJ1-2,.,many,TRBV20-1,CSARAQDGYGYTF,TGCAGTGCTAGAGCCCAAGACGGCTATGGCTACACCTTC
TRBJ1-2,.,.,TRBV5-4,CASSLAGEWSGGYTF,TGTGCCAGCAGCTTGGCGGGGGAGTGGAGCGGTGGCTACACCTTC
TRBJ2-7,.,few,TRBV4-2,CASSRPWIGFSYEQYF,TGTGCCAGCAGCCGGCCTTGGATTGGGTTCTCCTACGAGCAGTACTTC
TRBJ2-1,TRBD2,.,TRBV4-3,CASSQSWRGRFNEQFF,TGCGCCAGCAGCCAAAGTTGGCGGGGGAGGTTCAATGAGCAGTTCTTC
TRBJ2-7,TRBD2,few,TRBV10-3,CAISESSGGTYNEQYF,TGTGCCATCAGTGAATCCAGCGGGGGAACCTACAATGAGCAGTACTTC
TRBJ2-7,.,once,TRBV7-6,CASSLWAGRTYNEQYF,TGTGCCAGCAGCTTATGGGCGGGGAGAACCTACAATGAGCAGTACTTC
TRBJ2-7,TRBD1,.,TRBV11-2,CASSWGDRGYEQYF,TGTGCCAGCAGCTGGGGGGACAGGGGTTACGAGCAGTACTTC
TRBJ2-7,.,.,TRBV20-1,CSATGRVRLPYEQYF,TGCAGTGCTACGGGACGGGTCCGTTTACCCTACGAGCAGTACTTC
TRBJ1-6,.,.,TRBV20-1,CSARLNRGPSSYNSPLHF,TGCAGTGCTAGGTTGAATAGGGGCCCTAGCTCCTATAATTCACCCCTCCACTTT
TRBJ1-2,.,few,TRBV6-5,CASRLGGKLEAYGYTF,TGTGCCAGCAGGTTGGGGGGCAAACTAGAAGCCTATGGCTACACCTTC
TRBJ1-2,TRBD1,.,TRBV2,CVSRGSGTGGGYTF,TGTGTCAGCAGGGGATCGGGGACAGGAGGCGGCTACACCTTC
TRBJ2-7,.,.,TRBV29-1,CSVVMRGGGSSYEQYF,TGCAGCGTTGTAATGCGGGGAGGTGGGAGCTCCTACGAGCAGTACTTC
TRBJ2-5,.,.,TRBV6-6,CASSYVSGSEQYF,TGTGCCAGCAGTTACGTGTCGGGAAGTGAGCAGTACTTC
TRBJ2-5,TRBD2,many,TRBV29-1,CSVERGEGQETQYF,TGCAGCGTTGAACGGGGGGAGGGACAAGAGACCCAGTACTTC
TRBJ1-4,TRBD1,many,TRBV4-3,CASSQNRGEKLFF,TGCGCCAGCAGCCAGAACAGGGGAGAAAAACTGTTTTTT
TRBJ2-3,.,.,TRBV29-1,CSVRTSPTDTQYF,TGCAGCGTTAGGACAAGTCCCACAGATACGCAGTATTTT
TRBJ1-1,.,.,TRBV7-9,CASSLEGVNTEAFF,TGTGCCAGCAGCCTCGAAGGGGTGAACACTGAAGCTTTCTTT
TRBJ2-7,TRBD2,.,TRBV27,CASSYSAGDLTYNEQYF,TGTGCCAGCAGTTATTCAGCGGGGGATTTGACCTACAATGAGCAGTACTTC
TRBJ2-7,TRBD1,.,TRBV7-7,CASSRNDPGQGISYEQYF,TGTGCTAGCAGCCGGAACGATCCGGGACAGGGAATCTCCTACGAGCAGTACTTC
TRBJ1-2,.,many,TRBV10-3,CAISDVGGYGYTF,TGTGCCATCAGTGACGTAGGAGGGTATGGCTACACCTTC
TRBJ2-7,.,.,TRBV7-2,CASSLARVSEQYF,TGTGCCAGCAGCTTAGCGCGAGTTTCCGAGCAGTACTTC
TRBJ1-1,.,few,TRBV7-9,CASSPIGTEAFF,TGTGCCAGCAGCCCGATCGGAACTGAAGCTTTCTTT
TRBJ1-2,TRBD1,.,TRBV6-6,CASSPTLTGTVNYGHTF,TGTGCCAGCAGCCCAACCCTGACAGGGACGGTAAACTATGGCCACACCTTC
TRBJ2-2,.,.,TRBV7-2,CASSFRRGRAGELFF,TGTGCCAGCAGCTTCCGCAGGGGGAGGGCCGGGGAGCTGTTTTTT
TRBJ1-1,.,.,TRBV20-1,CSASGPANTEAFF,TGCAGTGCTAGTGGTCCGGCGAACACTGAAGCTTTCTTT
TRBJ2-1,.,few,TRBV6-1,CASSPGRTFVGGEQFF,TGTGCCAGCAGTCCCGGCCGGACCTTCGTCGGGGGTGAGCAGTTCTTC
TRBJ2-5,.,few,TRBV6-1,CASSETGLETQYF,TGTGCCAGCAGCGAAACAGGGTTAGAGACCCAGTACTTC
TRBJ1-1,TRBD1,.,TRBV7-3,CASSLDRGRNTEAFF,TGTGCCAGCAGCTTAGACAGGGGTAGGAACACTGAAGCTTTCTTT
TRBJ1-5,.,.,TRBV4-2,CASSQNIRQEYSNQPQHF,TGTGCCAGCAGCCAAAACATTCGACAGGAGTATAGCAATCAGCCCCAGCATTTT
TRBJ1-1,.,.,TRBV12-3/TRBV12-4,CASSAPMNTEAFF,TGTGCCAGCAGTGCCCCGATGAACACTGAAGCTTTCTTT
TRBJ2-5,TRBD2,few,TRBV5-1,CASSFFPTGGGVQETQYF,TGCGCCAGCAGCTTTTTCCCCACGGGAGGGGGAGTCCAAGAGACCCAGTACTTC
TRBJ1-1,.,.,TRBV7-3,CASAQGGENTEAFF,TGTGCCAGCGCACAGGGAGGGGAAAACACTGAAGCTTTCTTT
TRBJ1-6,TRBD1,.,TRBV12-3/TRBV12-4,CASSRQGWGSNSPLHF,TGTGCCAGCAGCCGACAGGGTTGGGGGTCCAATTCACCCCTCCACTTT
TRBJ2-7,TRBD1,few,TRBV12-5,CASGLPLHRDRSYEQYF,TGTGCTAGTGGTTTGCCACTACACCGGGACAGAAGCTACGAGCAGTACTTC
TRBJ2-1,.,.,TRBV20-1,CSARRSTPEQFF,TGCAGTGCTAGAAGGAGCACACCTGAGCAGTTCTTC
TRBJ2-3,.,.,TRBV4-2,CASSEDGTWGDTQYF,TGTGCCAGCAGCGAAGACGGGACTTGGGGAGATACGCAGTATTTT